This entry lists 6 T cell receptor beta chains sequenced from one sample in a study of CD8+ T cells in alopecia areata. As for treatment: oral pan-JAK inhibitor, 5-10 mg twice daily. RNA was extracted and reverse transcribed into cDNA as the sequencing template. Clones were sequenced by immunoSEQ multiplex PCR, and TCRdb holds only the in-frame ones, with some missing. The table includes about 200,000 clones, roughly 60% detected once. Sequenced here: CD4+ T cells sorted from blood, sampled around week 49, from a patient treated with tofacitinib. These receptors were obtained from a human donor with alopecia areata.

V usage is TRBV30 and J usage is TRBJ2-5, with TRBD2 as a possible D gene (5 bases). The CDR3 is 13 amino acids. Per germline, CDR1 GTSNPN and CDR2 SVGIG (reference sequence). V gave up 1 base and J gave up 5 bases, with 11 bases separating them. The CDR3 region is CAWSETGMETQYF. The CDR3 coding sequence is TGTGCCTGGAGTGAAACGGGGATGGAGACCCAGTACTTC.

The rearrangement uses TRBV4-3 and TRBJ2-6; no firm D call. Germline loops: CDR1 LGHNA, CDR2 YSLEER. Trimming took 0 bases from V and 4 from J, leaving 10 bases between them. There are 16 residues in the CDR3. In DNA form, the CDR3 reads TGCGCCAGCAGCCAAGATTTCTCGGTCGGGGCCAACGTCCTGACTTTC. Translation gives CASSQDFSVGANVLTF.

The CDR3 nucleotides read TGTGCCAGCAACTTTTCCGAAACAGTATTCTCCTACGAGCAGTACTTC. Residues: CASNFSETVFSYEQYF. The J gene is TRBJ2-7, the V gene TRBV14; D uncertain. Germline loops: CDR1 SGHDN, CDR2 FVKESK. The CDR3 runs to 16 residues. Trimming took 7 bases from V and 0 from J, leaving 19 bases between them.

The V and J genes are TRBV6-6 and TRBJ1-2; 10 bases map to TRBD1. The CDR3 contains 14 residues. CDR1 and CDR2 (germline): MNHNY, SVGAGI (reference sequence). The V gene end was trimmed by 0 bases and the J gene end by 10 bases; junction bases not matched to a gene: 5. This CDR3 is CASSYSGTGDLYTF. Here the CDR3 DNA reads TGTGCCAGCAGTTACTCCGGGACAGGGGACCTCTACACCTTC.

As for this clone: Other DNA sequences in this specimen translate into the identical CDR3. The CDR3 loop reads CSARADTQYF. Here the CDR3 DNA reads TGCAGTGCTAGGGCAGATACGCAGTATTTT. The J gene is TRBJ2-3, the V gene TRBV20-1; D is uncertain. Germline assignment: CDR1 DFQATT and CDR2 SNEGSKA (reference sequence). The CDR3 spans 10 residues. V dropped 3 bases and J dropped 4 bases, with 2 bases sitting between them.

This sequence joins TRBV29-1 and TRBJ2-4; 7 bases are shared with TRBD1. The CDR3 is 12 amino acids. Germline V gene sequence: CDR1 SQVTM, CDR2 ANQGSEA. Losses at the gene ends were 4 bases for V and 8 bases for J; bases not matched to a gene: 5. The CDR3 region has the DNA TGCAGCGTTGCTCTGGGACAGCACATTCAGTACTTC. It specifies CSVALGQHIQYF.